This passage covers 11 T cell receptor beta chains from one sample sequenced in a study of blood T cell repertoires in COVID-19. Profiling relied on immunoSEQ multiplex PCR, and the TCRdb table lists in-frame clones only, not all of them. The sample has approximately 300,000 clones; 89% are singletons. Sequencing was performed on peripheral blood. The source is a woman aged 25 to 39 with COVID-19, enrolled during active disease.

The V call is TRBV30, the J call TRBJ2-3; 8 nucleotides match TRBD2. The J segment lost 2 bases and the V segment lost 1 base, leaving 8 bases of the junction unmatched. Germline CDR1 reads GTSNPN; CDR2 reads SVGIG (reference sequence). The CDR3 consists of 16 residues. CDR3 sequence reads: CAWSAPGGDYTDTQYF. The CDR3 nucleotides read TGTGCCTGGAGTGCCCCGGGGGGGGACTACACAGATACGCAGTATTTT.

The V and J genes are TRBV4-2 and TRBJ1-2; D is possibly TRBD1 (5 bases). The CDR3 runs 17 residues. V was shortened by 0 bases and J by 3 bases, with 17 bases between the two germline ends. The germline V gene encodes CDR1 LGHNA and CDR2 YNFKEQ. CDR3 sequence: CASSQDSAGTAHYGYTF. The CDR3 coding sequence is TGTGCCAGCAGCCAAGATTCGGCCGGGACTGCCCACTATGGCTACACCTTC.

The chain is built from TRBV7-2 and TRBJ1-2; D gene uncertain. Looked up from germline, CDR1 is SGHTA and CDR2 is FQGNSA. Trimming stripped 6 bases from V and 6 bases from J, with 14 bases between. The CDR3 is 13 amino acids. Here the CDR3 DNA reads TGTGCCAGCAGTCTAAGGTTTGGAGATGGCTACACCTTC. Protein: CASSLRFGDGYTF.

The genes are TRBV9 and TRBJ2-1, with D perhaps matching TRBD2 (7 bases). The V gene lost 0 bases and the J gene lost 9 bases, with 16 bases spanning the gap. This CDR3 is 15 amino acids long. CDR1 and CDR2 from the germline V gene are SGDLS and YYNGEE. CDR3 sequence (DNA): TGTGCCAGCAGCGTAGTGGGGGGGCCCACCCGTGAGCAGTTCTTC. As protein: CASSVVGGPTREQFF.

The chain is built from TRBV6-5 and TRBJ2-6; 7 bases agree with TRBD1. The CDR3 loop spans 15 amino acids. Germline lookup yields CDR1 MNHEY and CDR2 SVGAGI. The junction had 1 base not matched to a gene; V was cut back by 4 bases and J by 1 base. As DNA, the CDR3 is TGTGCCAGCAGTTTGACAGGGTCTGGGGCCAACGTCCTGACTTTC. Encoded protein: CASSLTGSGANVLTF.

The J gene is TRBJ2-7, the V gene TRBV19; D may be TRBD1 (6 bases). CDR1 is LNHDA and CDR2 is SQIVND in the germline V gene (reference sequence). This CDR3 is 13 amino acids long. Trimming removed 4 bases at V and 4 bases at J, with 11 bases between. The CDR3 coding sequence is TGTGCCAGTAGTAGAGACAGGCAGTACGAGCAGTACTTC. Amino acids: CASSRDRQYEQYF.

The J gene is TRBJ1-2, the V gene TRBV19, with D hard to call. Germline loops: CDR1 LNHDA, CDR2 SQIVND (reference sequence). This CDR3 spans 14 amino acids. The germline V and J ends were trimmed by 4 bases and 8 bases, with 17 bases remaining between them. DNA of the CDR3: TGTGCCAGTAGTAGTGAGGGAGGGTTGTACGGCTACACCTTC. Translation gives CASSSEGGLYGYTF.

The V and J genes are TRBV2 and TRBJ2-3; 7 bases align to TRBD1. The CDR3 is 15 residues long. CDR1 is SNHLY and CDR2 is FYNNEI in the germline V gene. V lost 7 bases and J lost 1; bases outside the gene matches: 8. The CDR3 sequence: CASTRQGGGTDTQYF. The CDR3 coding sequence is TGTGCCAGCACTCGACAGGGTGGGGGCACAGATACGCAGTATTTT.

V and J are TRBV6-1 and TRBJ1-3, with D possibly TRBD1 on 5 matching bases. CDR1 MNHNS and CDR2 SASEGT come from the germline V gene. V was clipped by 3 bases and J by 4 bases, with 13 bases between them. The CDR3 extends over 15 amino acids. The CDR3 DNA reads TGTGCCAGCAGTGAGAGCAGGGTTGGGGGAAACACCATATATTTT. Its translation: CASSESRVGGNTIYF.

The V call is TRBV2, the J call TRBJ2-7, with 9 bases aligning to TRBD2. CDR1 and CDR2 from the germline V gene are SNHLY and FYNNEI. V shed 5 bases, J shed 6 bases, and the junction held 8 bases outside the gene matches. There are 14 residues in the CDR3. The CDR3 DNA follows: TGTGCCAGCAGTCTAGCGGGGCTGCAGGGCGAGCAGTACTTC. Amino acids: CASSLAGLQGEQYF.

The chain recombines TRBV25-1 with TRBJ1-1; D might be TRBD1 (6 bases). The germline gives CDR1 MGHDK, CDR2 SYGVNS. The CDR3 sequence is 12 residues long. The V gene lost 6 bases and the J gene lost 7 bases, with 12 bases spanning the gap. As DNA, the CDR3 is TGTGCCAGCAGAAACAGGGTGGGTGAAGCTTTCTTT. This codes for CASRNRVGEAFF.